The 5 T cell receptor beta chains reported below all come from one sample, sequenced in a study of PD-1 blockade in classical Hodgkin lymphoma. Produced via immunoSEQ multiplex PCR; TCRdb's table is partial and in-frame only. The sample includes some 150,000 clones, under 85% of them seen just once. Relapse was seen in all patients after autologous stem cell transplantation, and brentuximab vedotin exposure was variable. This material consisted of peripheral blood mononuclear cells (PBMCs), taken before the second cycle of nivolumab. The source is a human donor with classical Hodgkin lymphoma.

The chain links TRBV6-6 to TRBJ2-3; the D is unclear. Deletions cut 3 bases from V and 1 base from J, with 5 bases between. The length of the CDR3 is 13 residues. Germline V gives CDR1 MNHNY, CDR2 SVGAGI (reference sequence). The CDR3 region has the DNA TGTGCCAGCAGTTATCGTGGCACAGATACGCAGTATTTT. Amino acids: CASSYRGTDTQYF.

This chain uses TRBV19 with TRBJ2-3; 9 nucleotides align to TRBD2. V shed 7 bases and J 6 bases; nucleotides not matched to a gene: 8. The germline CDR1 and CDR2 sequences are LNHDA and SQIVND (reference sequence). CDR3 length: 14 residues. For the CDR3, the DNA is TGTGCCAGTAACGCCGGGACTAGCAGCGATACGCAGTATTTT. Translating it yields CASNAGTSSDTQYF.

This sequence joins TRBV4-2 and TRBJ1-6; 7 bases are a match to TRBD1. The V and J ends lost 5 bases and 4 bases, in that order; junction bases with no gene match: 5. Per the germline V gene, CDR1 is LGHNA and CDR2 is YNFKEQ. The CDR3 extends over 15 amino acids. This CDR3 is CASSARDSYNSPLHF. The DNA of the CDR3 is TGTGCCAGCAGCGCAAGGGACAGTTATAATTCACCCCTCCACTTT.

This chain uses TRBV4-3 with TRBJ2-7, with 7 positions matching TRBD2. This CDR3 is built from 14 residues. Germline V gene data show CDR1 as LGHNA and CDR2 as YSLEER. Trimming cost V 1 base and J 2 bases; bases outside gene matches: 2. The chain's CDR3 is CASSQGRGAYEQYF. The CDR3 nucleotides are TGCGCCAGCAGCCAAGGACGGGGGGCCTACGAGCAGTACTTC.

This rearrangement joins TRBV20-1 to TRBJ2-2; D not resolved. This CDR3 region has 11 residues. Trimming left V 6 bases short and J 8 bases short, with 10 bases between. Germline V CDR1 and CDR2: DFQATT, SNEGSKA (reference sequence). The CDR3: CSARAVGELFF. The CDR3 DNA sequence: TGCAGTGCCCGGGCGGTGGGGGAGCTGTTTTTT.